These 23 T cell receptor beta chains share one sample of origin, sequenced in a study of T cells after yellow fever vaccination. TCRdb ran MiXCR on the 5' RACE reads and lists one entry per CDR3 protein. The profile shows 250,000 to 300,000 distinct CDR3 sequences, around 8.6% of them singletons. The sequenced sample was CD4+ T cells sorted from PBMCs, obtained 5 days after the yellow fever booster vaccination. These receptors were taken from a man aged 18 to 29 who received the YFV17D yellow fever vaccine.

This clonotype came up a few times. The rearrangement joins TRBV7-3 to TRBJ2-1; 8 bases match TRBD2. Germline V lookup: CDR1 SGHTA, CDR2 FQGTGA. CDR3 length: 14 amino acids. The V and J ends lost 5 bases and 10 bases, in that order; junction bases with no gene match: 10. This CDR3 reads CASSPPGSGGEQFF. CDR3 bases: TGTGCCAGCAGCCCCCCGGGAAGCGGGGGCGAGCAGTTCTTC.

This clonotype appeared a few times. The V gene is TRBV20-1, the J gene TRBJ2-3, with 10 bases matching TRBD2. The CDR3 is made up of 14 amino acids. CDR1 and CDR2 from the germline V gene are DFQATT and SNEGSKA (reference sequence). V lost 5 bases, J lost 5 bases, and 7 bases stayed unmatched. The CDR3 nucleotides are TGCAGTGCTTTAGCGGGGGGTCGAAGAGATACGCAGTATTTT. This sequence encodes CSALAGGRRDTQYF.

This clonotype was seen only a few times. The chain has TRBV4-3 and TRBJ2-5; 10 nucleotides line up with TRBD2. From germline, CDR1 is LGHNA and CDR2 YSLEER. The junction had 10 bases not matched to a gene; V was cut back by 3 bases and J by 0 bases. The CDR3 is 18 amino acids. The CDR3 DNA is TGCGCCAGCAGCCAGCTAGCGGGGACTAGCGCGAACCAAGAGACCCAGTACTTC. Translating it yields CASSQLAGTSANQETQYF.

This clonotype showed up many times. The rearrangement uses TRBV6-2 or TRBV6-3 and TRBJ1-1; D not certain. Germline assignment: CDR1 MNHEY and CDR2 SVGEGT. The germline V and J ends were trimmed by 2 bases and 4 bases, with 8 bases remaining between them. This CDR3 contains 13 residues. CDR3 DNA sequence: TGTGCCAGCAGTTACCATAGGGCCACTGAAGCTTTCTTT. This codes for CASSYHRATEAFF.

A few counts support this clonotype. The gene calls are TRBV2 and TRBJ2-5; the D is unclear. Germline CDR1 reads SNHLY; CDR2 reads FYNNEI. This CDR3 comprises 13 residues. Trimming removed 7 bases at V and 2 bases at J, with 11 bases between. CDR3 nucleotides: TGTGCCAGCACGAGGCGGAGACAAGAGACCCAGTACTTC. Translating it yields CASTRRRQETQYF. Together with reference TRBV2 and TRBJ2-5, the CDR3 gives the full variable domain: EPEVTQTPSHQVTQMGQEVILRCVPISNHLYFYWYRQILGQKVEFLVSFYNNEISEKSEIFDDQFSVERPDGSNFTLKIRSTKLEDSAMYFCASTRRRQETQYFGPGTRLLVL.

This clonotype has a handful of counts. Written as DNA, the CDR3 is TGTGCCAGCAGCTTAGTGTCACGGACCTCCTACAATGAGCAGTTCTTC. It translates to CASSLVSRTSYNEQFF. V and J are TRBV11-1 and TRBJ2-1, with D uncertain. The V and J ends lost 1 base and 0 bases respectively, with 10 bases between them. This CDR3 comprises 16 residues. Germline loops: CDR1 SGHAT, CDR2 FQDESV (reference sequence). Together with reference TRBV11-1 and TRBJ2-1, the CDR3 gives the full variable domain: EAEVAQSPRYKITEKSQAVAFWCDPISGHATLYWYRQILGQGPELLVQFQDESVVDDSQLPKDRFSAERLKGVDSTLKIQPAELGDSAMYLCASSLVSRTSYNEQFFGPGTRLTVL.

The chain has TRBV27 and TRBJ2-7, with 8 nucleotides matching TRBD1. Germline-derived CDR1 and CDR2 are MNHEY and SMNVEV (reference sequence). The CDR3 consists of 16 residues. With V trimmed by 3 bases and J by 3 bases, 10 bases remained unmatched. CDR3 loop: CASSFTGQGLFYEQYF. For the CDR3, the DNA is TGTGCCAGCAGTTTCACCGGACAGGGACTTTTCTACGAGCAGTACTTC.

This clonotype occurred a few times. The genes are TRBV5-1 and TRBJ1-2; D unresolved. The CDR3 length is 15 residues. Deletions cut 0 bases from V and 4 bases from J, with 13 bases between. From germline, CDR1 is SGHRS and CDR2 YFSETQ. The CDR3 nucleotides read TGCGCCAGCAGCTTGGGGTCAAGCCCTGGCTATGGCTACACCTTC. It yields the protein CASSLGSSPGYGYTF.

The chain is built from TRBV18 and TRBJ1-3; weak D call: TRBD1 (5 bases). Germline V lookup: CDR1 KGHSH, CDR2 LQKENI. This CDR3 region has 15 residues. Trimming took 3 bases from V and 4 from J, leaving 13 bases between them. The CDR3 sequence: CASSPTDISGNTIYF. The CDR3 DNA follows: TGTGCCAGCTCACCGACGGACATCTCCGGAAACACCATATATTTT.

This clonotype was counted between two and nine times. The rearrangement joins TRBV6-5 to TRBJ1-2; no clear D. This CDR3 has 13 amino acids. The germline V gene has CDR1 MNHEY and CDR2 SVGAGI. V lost 6 bases, J lost 6 bases, and 14 bases lay in between. The CDR3 region is CASRATRVNGYTF. In nucleotides, the CDR3 is TGTGCCAGCAGAGCTACCCGGGTGAATGGCTACACCTTC.

This clonotype was seen more than once but under ten times. The chain uses TRBV5-1 and TRBJ2-2; either TRBD1 or TRBD2 may supply D (6 bases each). CDR3 length: 14 residues. In germline, CDR1 is SGHRS, CDR2 YFSETQ. Trimming removed 7 bases at V and 1 base at J, with 11 bases between. CDR3 DNA sequence: TGCGCCAGCGGACTACAGGGGAACACCGGGGAGCTGTTTTTT. Translating it yields CASGLQGNTGELFF.

This clonotype was observed a few times. The V and J genes are TRBV3-1 and TRBJ2-5; 11 bases fit TRBD2. Germline assignment: CDR1 LGHDT and CDR2 YNNKEL (reference sequence). After removal of 0 bases from V and 4 bases from J, the junction contained 7 bases not matched to a gene. The CDR3 is 17 amino acids. The CDR3 loop is CASSQEGRLAGGETQYF. The CDR3 DNA is TGTGCCAGCAGCCAAGAAGGTCGGCTAGCGGGGGGAGAGACCCAGTACTTC.

The gene calls are TRBV18 and TRBJ2-5; D unresolved. This CDR3 contains 14 residues. Germline V CDR1 and CDR2: KGHSH, LQKENI. Between the trimmed V and J ends, which lost 2 bases and 2 bases, there was a span of 9 bases. CDR3 in DNA: TGTGCCAGCTCACCAACGGCGAGGCAAGAGACCCAGTACTTC. This translates into CASSPTARQETQYF. Looking up the rest from reference TRBV18 and TRBJ2-5 gives the full variable domain: NAGVMQNPRHLVRRRGQEARLRCSPMKGHSHVYWYRQLPEEGLKFMVYLQKENIIDESGMPKERFSAEFPKEGPSILRIQQVVRGDSAAYFCASSPTARQETQYFGPGTRLLVL.

The chain is built from TRBV15 and TRBJ2-2, with 9 bases identical to TRBD1. The CDR3 loop spans 21 amino acids. Germline-derived CDR1 and CDR2 are LNHNV and YYDKDF (reference sequence). Trimming took 3 bases from V and 4 from J; bases not matched to a gene: 21. In DNA form, the CDR3 reads TGTGCCACCAGCAGTCATGCGACCGGGACAGGGATATTCCCTTCCACCGGGGAGCTGTTTTTT. Its protein is CATSSHATGTGIFPSTGELFF. Full variable domain (rest looked up from reference TRBV15 and TRBJ2-2): DAMVIQNPRYQVTQFGKPVTLSCSQTLNHNVMYWYQQKSSQAPKLLFHYYDKDFNNEADTPDNFQSRRPNTSFCFLDIRSPGLGDTAMYLCATSSHATGTGIFPSTGELFFGEGSRLTVL.

The V and J genes are TRBV5-4 and TRBJ2-1; tentative D call: TRBD2 (6 bases). Germline V lookup: CDR1 SGHNT, CDR2 YYREEE (reference sequence). V dropped 4 bases and J dropped 9 bases, with 17 bases sitting between them. This CDR3 has 14 amino acids. The CDR3 DNA reads TGTGCCAGCAGCCGCGGGGCGTCAGTCCGTGAGCAGTTCTTC. Protein: CASSRGASVREQFF.

This clonotype was counted ten times or more. J is TRBJ2-1 and V is TRBV5-1, with D unresolved. The CDR3 runs to 13 residues. Germline CDR1 SGHRS, CDR2 YFSETQ. Trimming cost V 0 bases and J 6 bases, with 7 bases left between them. Here the CDR3 reads CASSLALINEQFF. The CDR3, as DNA: TGCGCCAGCAGCTTGGCCCTGATCAATGAGCAGTTCTTC.

This clonotype was detected only a few times. This chain uses TRBV7-2 with TRBJ2-2; either TRBD1 or TRBD2 may fit D (5 bases each). This CDR3 contains 14 residues. Trimming took off 5 bases at V and 5 bases at J, with 12 bases between the two ends. CDR1 is SGHTA, CDR2 FQGNSA, per germline. In nucleotides, the CDR3 is TGTGCCAGCAGCACCCGGGACCGGACCGGGGAGCTGTTTTTT. It is translated as CASSTRDRTGELFF. Full variable domain (outside the CDR3, taken from reference TRBV7-2 and TRBJ2-2): GAGVSQSPSNKVTEKGKDVELRCDPISGHTALYWYRQSLGQGLEFLIYFQGNSAPDKSGLPSDRFSAERTGGSVSTLTIQRTQQEDSAVYLCASSTRDRTGELFFGEGSRLTVL.

The chain joins TRBV7-2 to TRBJ1-6, with D uncertain. This CDR3 is built from 16 residues. The germline V gene encodes CDR1 SGHTA and CDR2 FQGNSA. V was shortened by 0 bases and J by 6 bases, with 12 bases between the two germline ends. The CDR3 DNA reads as TGTGCCAGCAGCTTAGCCCAGGCAGGCCTTAATTCACCCCTCCACTTT. Translating it yields CASSLAQAGLNSPLHF.

This clonotype was seen repeatedly, ten times or more. The rearrangement links TRBV7-9 to TRBJ2-1; unclear D gene. V was cut by 0 bases and J by 3 bases, with 9 bases left in between. Germline loops: CDR1 SEHNR, CDR2 FQNEAQ (reference sequence). This CDR3 region has 15 residues. In DNA form, the CDR3 reads TGTGCCAGCAGCTTAGCAGGTCTGAGCTACAATGAGCAGTTCTTC. Encoded protein: CASSLAGLSYNEQFF. The full variable domain, in which reference TRBV7-9 and TRBJ2-1 provide the parts outside the CDR3, is DTGVSQNPRHKITKRGQNVTFRCDPISEHNRLYWYRQTLGQGPEFLTYFQNEAQLEKSRLLSDRFSAERPKGSFSTLEIQRTEQGDSAMYLCASSLAGLSYNEQFFGPGTRLTVL.

In its sample, this clonotype was seen a few times. The J gene is TRBJ2-2, the V gene TRBV4-2; TRBD1 agrees at 9 bases. J gave up 5 bases and V 1 base, and 5 bases lay outside the gene matches. The germline CDR1 and CDR2 sequences are LGHNA and YNFKEQ. This CDR3 is built from 16 residues. The CDR3 DNA reads as TGTGCCAGCAGCCAAGCACAGGGGGCTGGGACCGGGGAGCTGTTTTTT. The encoded protein is CASSQAQGAGTGELFF.

This clonotype was picked up a small number of times. V is TRBV6-5 and J is TRBJ1-2; tentatively, D is TRBD1 (6 bases). V shed 0 bases and J shed 4 bases, with 9 bases lying between them. Germline values: CDR1 MNHEY, CDR2 SVGAGI. This CDR3 comprises 14 residues. This CDR3 is CASSYSRGTYGYTF. Here the CDR3 DNA reads TGTGCCAGCAGTTACTCGAGGGGGACCTATGGCTACACCTTC.

As for this clonotype: A read error may be the cause here, since a much bigger clone is one base away. J is TRBJ1-1 and V is TRBV28; 7 bases map to TRBD1. V trimming: 2 bases; J trimming: 12 bases; junction bases outside the gene matches: 12. CDR1 and CDR2 (germline): MDHEN, SYDVKM. This CDR3 has 14 residues. The CDR3 spells CASSLGGDSEESFF. CDR3 sequence (DNA): TGTGCCAGCAGTTTAGGCGGGGACAGCGAGGAATCTTTCTTT. Using reference TRBV28 and TRBJ1-1 for the parts outside the CDR3, the full variable domain is DVKVTQSSRYLVKRTGEKVFLECVQDMDHENMFWYRQDPGLGLRLIYFSYDVKMKEKGDIPEGYSVSREKKERFSLILESASTNQTSMYLCASSLGGDSEESFFGQGTRLTVV.

The V call is TRBV29-1, the J call TRBJ1-2, with a weak D call TRBD1 (5 bases). V lost 6 bases to trimming and J lost 3 bases, with 11 bases between them. CDR1 is SQVTM and CDR2 is ANQGSEA in the germline V gene. This CDR3 has 12 amino acids. The CDR3 region is CSVATGDYGYTF. CDR3 in DNA: TGCAGCGTCGCTACAGGCGACTATGGCTACACCTTC.